This T cell receptor (beta chain) appears in the sequencing data of a study of blood T cell repertoires in COVID-19. Study-level information: There were acute and convalescent COVID-19 samples, and they came from the United States, Italy and Spain. T cells, B-cell-depleted T cells, or PBMCs supplied cDNA or gDNA.

There are a few counts of this clone. Under the authors' procedure: Reference gene primer amplification in the assay estimated nucleated cell counts. The table came from immunoSEQ multiplex PCR; TCRdb's copy has only in-frame clones and leaves some out. The D gene and trimming were derived from the DNA, and the V and J assignments and clone size from that table. The top ten hold 23% of the sample, which has 40,000 or so clones, about four fifths seen once. What was sequenced was peripheral blood. The source is a man between 70 and 80 years old with acute or convalescent COVID-19.

CDR3 sequence: CATGTGGSDEQYF. The CDR3 nucleotides read TGTGCCACGGGGACAGGGGGCTCTGACGAGCAGTACTTC. V usage is TRBV24-1 and J usage is TRBJ2-7; the match to TRBD1 covers 12 bases. The length of the CDR3 is 13 residues. Germline V gene sequence: CDR1 KGHDR, CDR2 SFDVKD. Germline trimming cut 10 bases from V and 5 bases from J; bases unmatched to any gene: 5.